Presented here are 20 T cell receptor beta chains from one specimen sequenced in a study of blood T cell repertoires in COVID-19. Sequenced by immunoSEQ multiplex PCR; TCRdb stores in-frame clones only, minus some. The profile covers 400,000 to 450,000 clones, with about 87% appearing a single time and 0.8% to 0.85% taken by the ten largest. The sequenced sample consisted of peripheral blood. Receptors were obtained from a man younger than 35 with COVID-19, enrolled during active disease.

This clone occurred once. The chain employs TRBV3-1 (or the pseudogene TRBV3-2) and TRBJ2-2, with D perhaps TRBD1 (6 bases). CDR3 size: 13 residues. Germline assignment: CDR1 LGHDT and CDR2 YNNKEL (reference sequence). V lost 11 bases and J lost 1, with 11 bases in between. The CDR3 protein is CAGQDRNTGELFF. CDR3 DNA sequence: TGTGCCGGCCAGGACAGGAACACCGGGGAGCTGTTTTTT.

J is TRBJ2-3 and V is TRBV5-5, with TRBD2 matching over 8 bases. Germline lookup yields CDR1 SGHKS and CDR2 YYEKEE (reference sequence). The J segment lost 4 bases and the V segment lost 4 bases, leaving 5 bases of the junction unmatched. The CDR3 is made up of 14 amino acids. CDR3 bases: TGTGCCAGCAGCCCTCAGCGGGAGTCAGATACGCAGTATTTT. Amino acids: CASSPQRESDTQYF. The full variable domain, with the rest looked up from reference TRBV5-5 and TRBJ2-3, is DAGVTQSPTHLIKTRGQQVTLRCSPISGHKSVSWYQQVLGQGPQFIFQYYEKEERGRGNFPDRFSARQFPNYSSELNVNALLLGDSALYLCASSPQRESDTQYFGPGTRLTVL.

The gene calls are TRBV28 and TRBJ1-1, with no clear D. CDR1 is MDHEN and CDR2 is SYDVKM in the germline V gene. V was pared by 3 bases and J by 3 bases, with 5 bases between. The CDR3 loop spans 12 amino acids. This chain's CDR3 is CASSLVDTEAFF. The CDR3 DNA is TGTGCCAGCAGTTTGGTAGACACTGAAGCTTTCTTT.

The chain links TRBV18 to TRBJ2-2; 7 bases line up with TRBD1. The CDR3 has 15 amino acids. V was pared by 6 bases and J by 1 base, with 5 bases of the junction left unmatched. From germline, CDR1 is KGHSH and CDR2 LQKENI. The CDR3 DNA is TGTGCCAGCTCGCACGGGACAGTGAACACCGGGGAGCTGTTTTTT. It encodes CASSHGTVNTGELFF.

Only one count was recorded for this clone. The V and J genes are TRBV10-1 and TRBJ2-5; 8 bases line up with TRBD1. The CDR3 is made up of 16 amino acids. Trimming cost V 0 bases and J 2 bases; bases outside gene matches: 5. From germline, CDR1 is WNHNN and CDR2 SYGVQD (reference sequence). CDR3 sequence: CASSESWTGSQETQYF. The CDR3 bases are TGCGCCAGCAGTGAGTCGTGGACAGGGTCTCAAGAGACCCAGTACTTC.

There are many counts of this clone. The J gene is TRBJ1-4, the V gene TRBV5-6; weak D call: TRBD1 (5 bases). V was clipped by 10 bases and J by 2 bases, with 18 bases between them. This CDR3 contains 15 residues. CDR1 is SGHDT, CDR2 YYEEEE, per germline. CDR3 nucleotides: TGTGCCTCCTCGGGGGAAAAGAGGACTAATGAAAAACTGTTTTTT. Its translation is CASSGEKRTNEKLFF.

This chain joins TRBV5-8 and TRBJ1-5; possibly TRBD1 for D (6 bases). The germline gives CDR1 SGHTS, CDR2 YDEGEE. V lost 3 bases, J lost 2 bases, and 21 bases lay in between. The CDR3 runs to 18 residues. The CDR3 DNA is TGTGCCAGCAGCTCTTTCCAGGGGTTTGATCTGCGCAATCAGCCCCAGCATTTT. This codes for CASSSFQGFDLRNQPQHF.

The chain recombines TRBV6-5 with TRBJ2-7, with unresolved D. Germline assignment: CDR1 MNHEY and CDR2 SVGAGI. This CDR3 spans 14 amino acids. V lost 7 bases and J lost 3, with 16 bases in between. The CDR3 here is CASNFEDSLYEQYF. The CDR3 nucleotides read TGTGCCAGCAACTTCGAGGATAGCCTCTACGAGCAGTACTTC.

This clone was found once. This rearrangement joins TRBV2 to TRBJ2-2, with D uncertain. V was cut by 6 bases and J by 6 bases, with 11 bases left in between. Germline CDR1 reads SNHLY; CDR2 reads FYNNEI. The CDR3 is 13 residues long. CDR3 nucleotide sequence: TGTGCCAGCAGCCTAACTGGGCCCGGGGAGCTGTTTTTT. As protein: CASSLTGPGELFF. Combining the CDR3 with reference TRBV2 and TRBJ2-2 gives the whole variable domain EPEVTQTPSHQVTQMGQEVILRCVPISNHLYFYWYRQILGQKVEFLVSFYNNEISEKSEIFDDQFSVERPDGSNFTLKIRSTKLEDSAMYFCASSLTGPGELFFGEGSRLTVL.

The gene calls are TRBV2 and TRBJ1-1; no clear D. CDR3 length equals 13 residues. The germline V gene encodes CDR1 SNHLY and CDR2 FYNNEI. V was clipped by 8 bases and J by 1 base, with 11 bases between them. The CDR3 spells CASSTERNTEAFF. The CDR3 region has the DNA TGTGCCAGCTCAACTGAGAGGAACACTGAAGCTTTCTTT.

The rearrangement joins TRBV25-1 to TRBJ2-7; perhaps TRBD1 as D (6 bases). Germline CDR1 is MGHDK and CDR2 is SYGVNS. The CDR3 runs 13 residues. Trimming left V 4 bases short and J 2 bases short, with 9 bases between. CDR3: CASSAQGTYEQYF. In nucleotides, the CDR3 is TGTGCCAGCAGTGCCCAGGGGACCTACGAGCAGTACTTC.

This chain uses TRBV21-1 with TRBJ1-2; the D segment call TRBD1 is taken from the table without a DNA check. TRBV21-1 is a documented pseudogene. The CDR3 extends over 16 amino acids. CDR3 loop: CASSKIRTGESYGYTF. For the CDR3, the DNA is TGTGCCAGCAGCAAAATCAGGACAGGGGAGTCCTATGGCTACACCTTC.

The CDR3 here is CASSRGAPAYEQYF. The DNA for the CDR3 is TGTGCCAGCTCTCGCGGGGCGCCGGCCTACGAGCAGTACTTC. This chain connects TRBV18 to TRBJ2-7, with D perhaps matching TRBD2 (6 bases). The V gene lost 6 bases and the J gene lost 2 bases, with 14 bases spanning the gap. The CDR3 covers 14 residues. Per the germline V gene, CDR1 is KGHSH and CDR2 is LQKENI.

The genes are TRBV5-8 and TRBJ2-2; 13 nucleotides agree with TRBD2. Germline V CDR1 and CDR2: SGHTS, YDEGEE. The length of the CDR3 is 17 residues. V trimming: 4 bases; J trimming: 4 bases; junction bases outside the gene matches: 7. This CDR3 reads CASSIRLAGGVTGELFF. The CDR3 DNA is TGTGCCAGCAGCATCCGACTAGCGGGAGGAGTCACCGGGGAGCTGTTTTTT.

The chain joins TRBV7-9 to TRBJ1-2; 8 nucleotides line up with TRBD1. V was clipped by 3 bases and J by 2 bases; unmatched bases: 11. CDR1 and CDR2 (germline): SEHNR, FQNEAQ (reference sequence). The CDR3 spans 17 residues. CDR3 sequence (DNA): TGTGCCAGCAGCTTTGGAAGCGGACAGGGAGAAAACTATGGCTACACCTTC. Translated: CASSFGSGQGENYGYTF.

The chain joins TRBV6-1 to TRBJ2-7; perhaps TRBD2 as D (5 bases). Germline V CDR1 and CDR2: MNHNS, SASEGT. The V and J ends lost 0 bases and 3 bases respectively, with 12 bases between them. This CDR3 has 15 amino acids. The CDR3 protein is CASSEADGRGYEQYF. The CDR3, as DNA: TGTGCCAGCAGTGAAGCGGACGGTCGGGGCTACGAGCAGTACTTC.

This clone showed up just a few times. This CDR3 is CAHRDRGTGELFF. The CDR3 DNA sequence: TGTGCCCACCGGGACAGGGGTACCGGGGAGCTGTTTTTT. V is TRBV7-9 and J is TRBJ2-2; 10 nucleotides agree with TRBD1. Trimming cost V 11 bases and J 5 bases; bases outside gene matches: 5. Germline V CDR1 and CDR2: SEHNR, FQNEAQ (reference sequence). The CDR3 is made up of 13 amino acids.

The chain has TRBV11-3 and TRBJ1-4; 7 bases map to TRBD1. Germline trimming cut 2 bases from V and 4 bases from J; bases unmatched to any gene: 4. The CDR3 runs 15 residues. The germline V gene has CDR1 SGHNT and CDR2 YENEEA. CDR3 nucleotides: TGTGCCAGCAGCTTACGGGACAGATTTAATGAAAAACTGTTTTTT. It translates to CASSLRDRFNEKLFF.

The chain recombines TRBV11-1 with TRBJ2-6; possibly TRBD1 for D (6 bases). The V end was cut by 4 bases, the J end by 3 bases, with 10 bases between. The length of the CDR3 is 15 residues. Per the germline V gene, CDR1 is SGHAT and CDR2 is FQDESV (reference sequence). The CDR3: CASSSRDIGANVLTF. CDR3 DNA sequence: TGTGCCAGCAGCTCCCGGGACATTGGGGCCAACGTCCTGACTTTC.

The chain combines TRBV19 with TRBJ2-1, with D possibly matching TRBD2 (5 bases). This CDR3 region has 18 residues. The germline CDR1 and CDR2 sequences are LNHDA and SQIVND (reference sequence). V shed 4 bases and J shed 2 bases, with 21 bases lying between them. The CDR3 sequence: CASSTPSDTGITYNEQFF. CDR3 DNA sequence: TGTGCCAGTAGTACACCCAGCGATACGGGAATCACCTACAATGAGCAGTTCTTC.